Listed below are T cell receptor beta chains from one sample, sequenced in a study of cytomegalovirus exposure and HLA in healthy donors. Clones were sequenced by immunoSEQ multiplex PCR, and TCRdb holds only the in-frame ones, with some missing. The repertoire consists of some 130,000 clones, with about four fifths occurring once and the leading ten covering approximately 1.4%. Input material: PBMCs. The receptors stem from a woman aged 25 to 45 in good health and CMV-seronegative. CDR3s include the opening cysteine and the closing phenylalanine or tryptophan. The D gene is left open where the match is weak. A clone size is listed for some rows: how often the clone was seen (once, few, many), or a class if it is expanded.

abundance	v_gene	d_gene	j_gene	CDR3aa	CDR3nt
-	TRBV5-4	TRBD2	TRBJ2-5	CASSLAPSGGQYF	TGTGCCAGCAGCTTGGCCCCTAGCGGGGGACAGTACTTC
-	TRBV20-1	-	TRBJ2-7	CSARKSLEQYF	TGCAGTGCTAGGAAAAGCTTGGAGCAGTACTTC
-	TRBV2	-	TRBJ2-7	CASSGAYEQYF	TGTGCCAGCAGTGGGGCTTACGAGCAGTACTTC
-	TRBV5-4	TRBD1	TRBJ1-6	CASSSSDRGRSTLHF	TGTGCCAGCAGCTCCTCGGACAGGGGAAGATCCACCCTCCACTTT
-	TRBV2	TRBD1	TRBJ1-2	CASSAGQGMGYTF	TGTGCCAGCAGCGCTGGACAGGGTATGGGCTACACCTTC
-	TRBV7-9	TRBD1	TRBJ2-5	CASSWGQGDETQYF	TGTGCCAGCAGCTGGGGACAGGGGGATGAGACCCAGTACTTC
-	TRBV19	TRBD1	TRBJ1-1	CASSALYGTGRGNTEAFF	TGTGCCAGTTCTGCACTTTACGGGACAGGAAGGGGGAACACTGAAGCTTTCTTT
few	TRBV6-5	-	TRBJ1-6	CAIHSGSNSPLHF	TGTGCCATACATTCGGGGAGTAATTCACCCCTCCACTTT
few	TRBV6-1	-	TRBJ1-3	CASGADSASGNTIYF	TGTGCCAGCGGCGCGGACAGTGCCTCTGGAAACACCATATATTTT
-	TRBV5-8	TRBD1	TRBJ1-5	CASSLEGTGYNQPQHF	TGTGCCAGCAGCTTGGAGGGGACAGGATACAATCAGCCCCAGCATTTT
-	TRBV5-4	-	TRBJ2-5	CASSKSGSSQETQYF	TGTGCCAGCAGCAAATCCGGGTCCTCCCAAGAGACCCAGTACTTC
-	TRBV7-9	-	TRBJ2-2	CASSPRGTNTGELFF	TGTGCCAGCAGCCCTAGGGGGACGAACACCGGGGAGCTGTTTTTT
-	TRBV4-1	-	TRBJ1-3	CASSQETAPHGNTIYF	TGCGCCAGCAGCCAAGAGACAGCTCCTCACGGAAACACCATATATTTT
-	TRBV18	TRBD1	TRBJ2-7	CASSLTDRGEQYF	TGTGCCAGCTCGCTAACGGACAGGGGCGAGCAGTACTTC
many	TRBV2	-	TRBJ1-5	CASSKGGGDGNQPQHF	TGTGCCAGCAGTAAGGGTGGGGGGGACGGCAATCAGCCCCAGCATTTT
many	TRBV4-1	-	TRBJ2-7	CASSQDQTYEQYF	TGCGCCAGCAGCCAAGATCAAACCTACGAGCAGTACTTC
-	TRBV10-3	-	TRBJ1-6	CAIRRDNSPLHF	TGCGCAATACGACGGGATAATTCACCCCTCCACTTT
once	TRBV7-9	-	TRBJ2-5	CASSSIDQGLETQYF	TGTGCCAGCAGTTCCATCGACCAGGGCCTTGAGACCCAGTACTTC
-	TRBV9	-	TRBJ2-5	CASSPTPGHQKGQETQYF	TGTGCCAGCAGCCCAACCCCGGGACACCAAAAGGGCCAAGAGACCCAGTACTTC
-	TRBV6-5	-	TRBJ1-4	CASSYASQGTNEKLFF	TGTGCCAGCAGTTACGCATCACAGGGAACTAATGAAAAACTGTTTTTT
-	TRBV5-1	TRBD2	TRBJ2-1	CASRLAGGAYNEQFF	TGCGCCAGCAGGTTAGCGGGGGGTGCTTACAATGAGCAGTTCTTC
-	TRBV9	-	TRBJ1-2	CASSEGQGLTDYGYTF	TGTGCCAGCAGCGAGGGGCAGGGTCTGACGGACTATGGCTACACCTTC
-	TRBV9	TRBD1	TRBJ1-4	CASSVSQGAIGEKLFF	TGTGCCAGCAGCGTATCTCAGGGGGCTATAGGTGAAAAACTGTTTTTT
once	TRBV28	TRBD1	TRBJ1-2	CASSFGDRGLLGYTF	TGTGCCAGCTCCTTTGGGGACAGGGGGCTGCTTGGCTACACCTTC
-	TRBV7-6	-	TRBJ1-1	CASSLEQNTEAFF	TGTGCCAGCAGCTTAGAACAGAACACTGAAGCTTTCTTT
-	TRBV10-3	-	TRBJ1-4	CAISAQREKLFF	TGTGCCATCAGTGCCCAGCGGGAAAAACTGTTTTTT
-	TRBV4-2	TRBD1	TRBJ2-6	CASSQNLQGYSGANVLTF	TGTGCCAGCAGCCAAAATCTACAGGGGTACTCTGGGGCCAACGTCCTGACTTTC